The 15 T cell receptor beta chains given below trace back to one sample, sequenced in a study of PD-L1 blockade in urothelial cancer. Assay used: immunoSEQ multiplex PCR; TCRdb lists only in-frame clones, some missing. This repertoire shows 100,000 to 150,000 clones, around 86% found once; its top ten account for 2.4%. This sample's time point: peripheral blood 6 weeks after treatment start. The material was PBMCs, obtained around atezolizumab (anti-PD-L1) treatment. All receptors derive from a man aged 45-65 years with urothelial cancer.

This chain connects TRBV4-2 to TRBJ2-1; 13 nucleotides align to TRBD2. Trimming cost V 2 bases and J 4 bases; bases outside gene matches: 5. Germline CDR1 LGHNA, CDR2 YNFKEQ. The CDR3 has 17 residues. The CDR3 nucleotides are TGTGCCAGCAGCCAACGAGGGACTAGCGGGAAGTACAATGAGCAGTTCTTC. Protein product: CASSQRGTSGKYNEQFF.

The genes are TRBV5-1 and TRBJ2-3; tentative D call: TRBD2 (5 bases). The CDR3 length is 14 residues. Trimming shortened V by 4 bases and J by 4 bases, and 13 bases separated the two germline ends. CDR1 is SGHRS and CDR2 is YFSETQ in the germline V gene. DNA of the CDR3: TGCGCCAGCAGCCTATCCTCTAGCCCAGATACGCAGTATTTT. Its translation: CASSLSSSPDTQYF.

This chain uses TRBV4-1 with TRBJ2-1, with TRBD2 matching over 11 bases. The CDR3 is made up of 17 amino acids. Germline CDR1 is MGHRA and CDR2 is YSYEKL. Trimming at V came to 0 bases and at J to 1 base, leaving 2 bases not matched to a gene. In nucleotides, the CDR3 is TGCGCCAGCAGCCAAGAATCTAGCGGGAGGTCCTACAATGAGCAGTTCTTC. This encodes CASSQESSGRSYNEQFF.

This chain connects TRBV5-4 to TRBJ1-1; TRBD1 is a possible D gene (6 bases). Germline V gene sequence: CDR1 SGHNT, CDR2 YYREEE (reference sequence). This CDR3 spans 15 amino acids. V lost 5 bases, J lost 3 bases, and 17 bases lay in between. CDR3 residues: CASSWKQGGYTEAFF. The DNA of the CDR3 is TGTGCCAGCAGTTGGAAACAGGGCGGGTACACTGAAGCTTTCTTT.

The J gene is TRBJ1-5, the V gene TRBV19; 8 bases map to TRBD1. There are 20 residues in the CDR3. V was clipped by 6 bases and J by 0 bases; unmatched bases: 19. The germline CDR1 and CDR2 sequences are LNHDA and SQIVND (reference sequence). The chain's CDR3 is CASRRQGKVTKSYSNQPQHF. The CDR3 DNA reads TGTGCCAGTAGGAGACAGGGGAAAGTTACAAAATCTTATAGCAATCAGCCCCAGCATTTT.

This rearrangement joins TRBV5-5 to TRBJ1-2; D is possibly TRBD1 (6 bases). The CDR3 covers 15 residues. The germline V gene encodes CDR1 SGHKS and CDR2 YYEKEE (reference sequence). Trimming cost V 0 bases and J 2 bases, with 11 bases left between them. CDR3 in amino acids: CASSLAGQKNYGYTF. For the CDR3, the DNA is TGTGCCAGCAGCTTGGCGGGACAAAAAAACTATGGCTACACCTTC.

This chain joins TRBV14 and TRBJ1-4; tentatively, D is TRBD1 (6 bases). Deletions cut 0 bases from V and 5 bases from J, with 10 bases between. The CDR3 is 15 residues long. Germline loops: CDR1 SGHDN, CDR2 FVKESK. Here the CDR3 reads CASSQEHRANEKLFF. The CDR3 nucleotides are TGTGCCAGCAGCCAAGAGCACAGGGCCAATGAAAAACTGTTTTTT. Full variable domain (rest looked up from reference TRBV14 and TRBJ1-4): EAGVTQFPSHSVIEKGQTVTLRCDPISGHDNLYWYRRVMGKEIKFLLHFVKESKQDESGMPNNRFLAERTGGTYSTLKVQPAELEDSGVYFCASSQEHRANEKLFFGSGTQLSVL.

This chain joins TRBV11-3 and TRBJ2-2, with D hard to call. V gave up 1 base and J gave up 3 bases, with 3 bases separating them. This CDR3 comprises 13 residues. CDR1 is SGHNT and CDR2 is YENEEA in the germline V gene. CDR3 coding DNA: TGTGCCAGCAGCTTAGTCTACACCGGGGAGCTGTTTTTT. This gives the protein CASSLVYTGELFF. Together with reference TRBV11-3 and TRBJ2-2, the CDR3 gives the full variable domain: EAGVVQSPRYKIIEKKQPVAFWCNPISGHNTLYWYLQNLGQGPELLIRYENEEAVDDSQLPKDRFSAERLKGVDSTLKIQPAELGDSAVYLCASSLVYTGELFFGEGSRLTVL.

V gene TRBV4-1 combines with J gene TRBJ2-1; 8 nucleotides line up with TRBD2. This CDR3 contains 19 residues. CDR1 is MGHRA and CDR2 is YSYEKL in the germline V gene. With 1 base clipped from V and 4 bases from J, the junction kept 15 bases outside the gene matches. The CDR3 region is CASSQGGGTNRRRYNEQFF. The CDR3 coding sequence is TGCGCCAGCAGCCAAGGCGGGGGGACAAACAGGCGACGATACAATGAGCAGTTCTTC.

This rearrangement joins TRBV4-1 to TRBJ1-2, with 11 positions matching TRBD1. Germline-derived CDR1 and CDR2 are MGHRA and YSYEKL. V was clipped by 8 bases and J by 4 bases; unmatched bases: 21. This CDR3 has 19 amino acids. This chain's CDR3 is CASARRAGTGGELGYGYTF. The CDR3 coding sequence is TGCGCCAGCGCCCGACGGGCCGGGACAGGGGGGGAGCTAGGCTATGGCTACACCTTC.

This chain links TRBV5-1 with TRBJ2-2; D not resolved. In germline, CDR1 is SGHRS, CDR2 YFSETQ. V lost 6 bases and J 6 bases, leaving 12 bases between the germline ends. The CDR3 totals 13 residues. The CDR3 DNA reads as TGCGCCAGCACCTCGAACGGTGCCGGGGAGCTGTTTTTT. It yields the protein CASTSNGAGELFF.

The CDR3 DNA reads as TGCGCCAGCAGCCCCGGGACAGGGAGTATTTTGGATGAAAAACTGTTTTTT. Its translation is CASSPGTGSILDEKLFF. The chain carries TRBV4-1 and TRBJ1-4, with 9 bases aligning to TRBD1. The germline V gene has CDR1 MGHRA and CDR2 YSYEKL. The CDR3 is 17 residues long. V lost 4 bases and J lost 6; bases outside the gene matches: 12.

This sequence joins TRBV7-9 and TRBJ1-2, with TRBD1 as a possible D gene (6 bases). CDR1 and CDR2 from the germline V gene are SEHNR and FQNEAQ (reference sequence). The CDR3 totals 16 residues. Trimming cost V 5 bases and J 5 bases, with 21 bases left between them. CDR3 sequence reads: CASSPGGGRSVYGYTF. In DNA form, the CDR3 reads TGTGCCAGCAGCCCCGGGGGGGGGCGCTCCGTATATGGCTACACCTTC.

The chain combines TRBV6-1 with TRBJ1-2; D is ambiguous. Per the germline V gene, CDR1 is MNHNS and CDR2 is SASEGT. The CDR3 runs to 12 residues. Between the trimmed V and J ends, which lost 1 base and 6 bases, there was a span of 6 bases. The CDR3 spells CASSEGRNGYTF. The CDR3 nucleotides read TGTGCCAGCAGTGAAGGGAGGAATGGCTACACCTTC.

The rearrangement uses TRBV11-1 and TRBJ2-3, with D perhaps TRBD2 (5 bases). V lost 5 bases, J lost 6 bases, and 24 bases lay in between. There are 17 residues in the CDR3. Germline V gene sequence: CDR1 SGHAT, CDR2 FQDESV (reference sequence). CDR3 coding DNA: TGTGCCAGCAGCCCCCGGGCAGAGAGGGCTCTTAGGGATACGCAGTATTTT. Amino acid sequence: CASSPRAERALRDTQYF.